This TCR beta chain was sequenced in a study of post-analysis software for immune sequencing data. Regarding the study as a whole: Patients had higher frequencies than controls of roughly 5 TRBV segments, including TRBV5-6, TRBV5-1 and TRBV20-1. Normalized Chao1 diversity in multiple sclerosis patients fell significantly below that of controls.

Unique molecular identifiers tagged the TCR beta cDNA libraries. TCRdb used MiXCR to reprocess the PCR reads, holding one entry per CDR3 protein. This table has roughly 540,000 distinct CDR3 sequences, roughly 34% appearing once. This clonotype has a single count. Its antigen remains unknown. Germline CDR1 reads SEHNR; CDR2 reads FQNEAQ (reference sequence). Trimming left V 1 base short and J 4 bases short, with 24 bases between. The CDR3 covers 19 residues. The rearrangement joins TRBV7-9 to TRBJ2-3; D is tentatively TRBD1 or TRBD2 (5 bases each). The receptor comes from a girl under 18 with multiple sclerosis. Sequencing used blood. The CDR3 nucleotides are TGTGCCAGCAGCTTAGTAAGTGGTACTAGAGGGCGACAGCCAGATACGCAGTATTTT. The encoded protein is CASSLVSGTRGRQPDTQYF. Drawing the rest from reference TRBV7-9 and TRBJ2-3, the complete variable domain is DTGVSQNPRHKITKRGQNVTFRCDPISEHNRLYWYRQTLGQGPEFLTYFQNEAQLEKSRLLSDRFSAERPKGSFSTLEIQRTEQGDSAMYLCASSLVSGTRGRQPDTQYFGPGTRLTVL.